This T cell receptor (beta chain) was observed in a study of blood T cell repertoires in COVID-19. Across the whole study: In each case, the material was cDNA or gDNA derived from T cells, B-cell-depleted T cells, or PBMCs.

This CDR3 is built from 15 residues. In germline, CDR1 is MNHEY, CDR2 SVGAGI. V trimming: 5 bases; J trimming: 4 bases; junction bases outside the gene matches: 8. This clone turned up a few times. In the original workflow: From reference gene primer amplification, estimates of nucleated cell counts were derived. Assay: immunoSEQ multiplex PCR; the TCRdb copy retains only in-frame clones and omits some. That table supplies the V and J calls and clone size; D and trimming were determined from the DNA. There are 84,000 or so clones in the sample; 80% to 90% occur only once, and roughly 16% lies in the top ten.

Sequenced material: peripheral blood. The rearrangement uses TRBV6-5 and TRBJ2-7; TRBD1 agrees at 10 bases. This TCR came from an elderly woman with acute or convalescent COVID-19. For the CDR3, the DNA is TGTGCCAGCAGTCCCCGGGACAGGGGAAGGTACGAGCAGTACTTC. It translates to CASSPRDRGRYEQYF.